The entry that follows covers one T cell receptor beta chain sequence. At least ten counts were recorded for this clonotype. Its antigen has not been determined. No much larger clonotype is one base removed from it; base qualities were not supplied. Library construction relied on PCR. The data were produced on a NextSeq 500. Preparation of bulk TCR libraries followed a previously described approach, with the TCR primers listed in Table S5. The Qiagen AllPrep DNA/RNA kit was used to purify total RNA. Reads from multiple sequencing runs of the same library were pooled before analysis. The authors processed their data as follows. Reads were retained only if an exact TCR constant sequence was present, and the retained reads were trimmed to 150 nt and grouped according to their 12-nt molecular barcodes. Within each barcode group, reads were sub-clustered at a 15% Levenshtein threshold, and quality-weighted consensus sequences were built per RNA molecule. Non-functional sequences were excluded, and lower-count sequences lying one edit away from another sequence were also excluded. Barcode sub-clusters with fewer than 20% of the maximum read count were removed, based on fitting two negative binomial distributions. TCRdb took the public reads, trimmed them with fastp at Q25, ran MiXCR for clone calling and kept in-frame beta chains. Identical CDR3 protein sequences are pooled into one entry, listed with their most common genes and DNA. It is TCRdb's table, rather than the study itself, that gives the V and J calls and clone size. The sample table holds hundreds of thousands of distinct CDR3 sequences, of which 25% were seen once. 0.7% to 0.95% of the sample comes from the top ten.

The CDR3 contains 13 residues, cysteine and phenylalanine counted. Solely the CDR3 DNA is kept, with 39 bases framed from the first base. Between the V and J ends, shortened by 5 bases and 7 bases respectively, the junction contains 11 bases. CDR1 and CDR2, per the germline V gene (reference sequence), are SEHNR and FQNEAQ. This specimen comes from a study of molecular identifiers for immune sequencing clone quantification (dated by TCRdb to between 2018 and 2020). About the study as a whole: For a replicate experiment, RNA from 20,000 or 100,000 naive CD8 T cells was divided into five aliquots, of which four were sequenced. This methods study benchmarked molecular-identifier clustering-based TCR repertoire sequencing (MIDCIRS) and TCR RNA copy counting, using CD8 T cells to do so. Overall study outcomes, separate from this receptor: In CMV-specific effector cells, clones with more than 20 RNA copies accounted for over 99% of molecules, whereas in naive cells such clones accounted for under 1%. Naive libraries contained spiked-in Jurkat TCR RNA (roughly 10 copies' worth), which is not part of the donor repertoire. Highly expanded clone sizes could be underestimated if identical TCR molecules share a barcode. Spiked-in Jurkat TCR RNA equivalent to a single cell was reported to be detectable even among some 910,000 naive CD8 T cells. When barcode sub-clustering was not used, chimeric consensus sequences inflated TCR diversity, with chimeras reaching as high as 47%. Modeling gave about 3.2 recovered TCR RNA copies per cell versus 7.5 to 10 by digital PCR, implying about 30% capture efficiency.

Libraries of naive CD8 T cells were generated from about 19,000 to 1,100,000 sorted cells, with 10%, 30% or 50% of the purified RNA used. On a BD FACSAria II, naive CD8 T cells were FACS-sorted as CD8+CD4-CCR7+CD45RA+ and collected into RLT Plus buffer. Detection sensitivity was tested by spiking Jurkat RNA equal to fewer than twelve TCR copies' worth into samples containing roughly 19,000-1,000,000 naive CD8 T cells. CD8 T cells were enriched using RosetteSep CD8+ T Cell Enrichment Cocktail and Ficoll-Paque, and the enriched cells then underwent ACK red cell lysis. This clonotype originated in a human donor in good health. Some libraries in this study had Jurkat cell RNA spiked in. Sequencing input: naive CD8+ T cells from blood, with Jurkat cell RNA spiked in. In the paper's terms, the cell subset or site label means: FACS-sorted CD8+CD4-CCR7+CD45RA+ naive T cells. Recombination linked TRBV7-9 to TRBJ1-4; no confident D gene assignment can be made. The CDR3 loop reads CASSKTGSEKLFF. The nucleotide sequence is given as TGTGCCAGCAGCAAAACGGGTAGTGAAAAACTGTTTTTT.